The 17 T cell receptor beta chains presented below share a single source sample, sequenced in a study of blood T cells in healthy people across ages. The use of a sample-barcoded 5' primer and a J-beta primer mix characterized a second PCR of 7 to 11 cycles. One entry per CDR3 protein results from TCRdb running MiXCR on the 5' RACE reads. The table lists hundreds of thousands of distinct CDR3 sequences, 45% to 50% of them singletons. Sequencing was performed on blood. These receptors were collected from a woman aged 60 to 75 in good health.

The J gene is TRBJ1-4, the V gene TRBV20-1; no clear D gene. The CDR3 is 14 residues long. V shed 0 bases and J shed 7 bases, with 12 bases lying between them. CDR1 is DFQATT, CDR2 SNEGSKA, per germline (reference sequence). The CDR3 sequence is CSAREAGGVEKLFF. CDR3 DNA sequence: TGCAGTGCTAGAGAAGCCGGCGGAGTTGAAAAACTGTTTTTT.

The rearrangement links TRBV7-3 to TRBJ2-5; the D gene could be TRBD1 or TRBD2 (5 bases each). The CDR3 is 14 residues long. The V end lost 2 bases, the J end lost 7 bases, and 14 bases lay between the germline ends. In germline, CDR1 is SGHTA, CDR2 FQGTGA. DNA for the CDR3: TGTGCCAGCAGCTTATACCAGGGAGTCGGGACCCAGTACTTC. As protein: CASSLYQGVGTQYF.

Comment on this clonotype: One end of the junction fails to match germline, which may point to a read error. The chain is built from TRBV28 and TRBJ2-1; no definite D call. Germline V gene data show CDR1 as MDHEN and CDR2 as SYDVKM. CDR3 size: 11 residues. This chain's CDR3 is CASTSCNEQFF. The DNA for the CDR3 is TGTGCCAGCACCTCCTGCAATGAGCAGTTCTTC. Full variable domain (rest looked up from reference TRBV28 and TRBJ2-1): DVKVTQSSRYLVKRTGEKVFLECVQDMDHENMFWYRQDPGLGLRLIYFSYDVKMKEKGDIPEGYSVSREKKERFSLILESASTNQTSMYLCASTSCNEQFFGPGTRLTVL.

This clonotype was found a few times. The chain links TRBV13 to TRBJ1-6; the D is unclear. V lost 4 bases, J lost 0 bases, and 7 bases lay in between. The CDR3 has 15 amino acids. CDR1 is PRHDT and CDR2 is FYEKMQ in the germline V gene (reference sequence). The CDR3 coding sequence is TGTGCCAGCAGCTCGTGGAGCTCCTATAATTCACCCCTCCACTTT. Translating gives CASSSWSSYNSPLHF.

Many counts were recorded for this clonotype. The chain links TRBV7-2 to TRBJ2-7, with TRBD1 matching 9 bases. This CDR3 is built from 13 residues. V shed 6 bases and J 5 bases; nucleotides not matched to a gene: 5. CDR1 and CDR2 (germline): SGHTA, FQGNSA. CDR3 in amino acids: CASRGTGTDEQYF. The CDR3 region has the DNA TGTGCCAGCAGGGGGACAGGGACCGACGAGCAGTACTTC. Drawing the rest from reference TRBV7-2 and TRBJ2-7, the complete variable domain is GAGVSQSPSNKVTEKGKDVELRCDPISGHTALYWYRQSLGQGLEFLIYFQGNSAPDKSGLPSDRFSAERTGGSVSTLTIQRTQQEDSAVYLCASRGTGTDEQYFGPGTRLTVT.

This chain links TRBV3-1 with TRBJ2-5, with 12 nucleotides matching TRBD2. There are 17 residues in the CDR3. Trimming cost V 4 bases and J 11 bases; bases outside gene matches: 17. Germline CDR1 is LGHDT and CDR2 is YNNKEL (reference sequence). CDR3 in amino acids: CASSRRLAGVSYNEQYF. In nucleotides, the CDR3 is TGTGCCAGCAGCCGCCGACTAGCGGGAGTTTCCTACAATGAGCAGTACTTC.

The gene calls are TRBV12-3 or TRBV12-4 and TRBJ1-1; 9 bases align to TRBD1. The ends lost 10 bases at V and 0 bases at J; junction bases unmatched: 12. The length of the CDR3 is 16 residues. DNA for the CDR3: TGTGCCATCAGCCCTGGACAGGGGTCAATGAACACTGAAGCTTTCTTT. Its translation: CAISPGQGSMNTEAFF.

In nucleotides, the CDR3 is TGTGCCACCAGCAAACTGTGGAATGAGCAGTTCTTC. It translates to CATSKLWNEQFF. The rearrangement joins TRBV15 to TRBJ2-1; D remains ambiguous. Trimming removed 4 bases from V and 7 bases from J, with 8 bases in between. This CDR3 contains 12 residues. Germline CDR1 LNHNV, CDR2 YYDKDF (reference sequence).

The chain couples TRBV29-1 to TRBJ2-4; D gene ambiguous. The V gene lost 7 bases and the J gene lost 9 bases, with 13 bases spanning the gap. In germline, CDR1 is SQVTM, CDR2 ANQGSEA. The CDR3 runs 11 residues. The CDR3 reads CSAPDLGIQYF. The CDR3 DNA is TGCAGCGCACCCGACTTGGGCATTCAGTACTTC.

The chain carries TRBV24-1 and TRBJ2-1; 9 bases map to TRBD2. The CDR3 covers 17 residues. Trimming took 2 bases from V and 7 from J; bases not matched to a gene: 11. Germline lookup yields CDR1 KGHDR and CDR2 SFDVKD. The chain's CDR3 is CATSDSLRGLARNEQFF. CDR3 nucleotide sequence: TGTGCCACCAGTGATTCTCTCCGGGGACTAGCAAGGAATGAGCAGTTCTTC.

This chain joins TRBV5-1 and TRBJ2-5; no clear D gene. V lost 4 bases and J lost 5, with 12 bases in between. The CDR3 consists of 13 residues. Germline CDR1 reads SGHRS; CDR2 reads YFSETQ. The CDR3 sequence: CASSPGVAETQYF. In DNA, the CDR3 is TGCGCCAGCAGCCCGGGTGTGGCGGAGACCCAGTACTTC.

In regard to this clonotype: A much larger clone lies one base from this, so it may be a read error. The chain has TRBV29-1 and TRBJ2-3; perhaps D is TRBD1 or TRBD2 (5 bases each). CDR1 SQVTM and CDR2 ANQGSEA come from the germline V gene. Trimming left V 6 bases short and J 6 bases short, with 16 bases between. The CDR3 loop spans 13 amino acids. Here the CDR3 reads CSVHRDQLDTQYF. CDR3 DNA sequence: TGCAGCGTCCACCGGGACCAGCTGGATACGCAGTATTTT.

The chain has TRBV6-5 and TRBJ2-1, with 11 bases lining up with TRBD2. Germline CDR1 reads MNHEY; CDR2 reads SVGAGI. The CDR3 runs to 15 residues. Unmatched junction bases numbered 7, after V lost 5 bases and J lost 7 bases. CDR3 loop: CASSDLAGGLNEQFF. The CDR3 DNA reads as TGTGCCAGCAGTGACCTAGCGGGAGGATTAAATGAGCAGTTCTTC.

This clonotype was picked up a small number of times. This chain joins TRBV12-3 or TRBV12-4 and TRBJ1-1; 7 bases line up with TRBD1. V dropped 5 bases and J dropped 0; count of bases not matched to a gene: 6. This CDR3 has 15 residues. CDR3 residues: CASSPVGTVNTEAFF. DNA for the CDR3: TGTGCCAGCAGTCCCGTGGGGACAGTGAACACTGAAGCTTTCTTT.

The chain uses TRBV9 and TRBJ2-5, with D possibly matching TRBD2 (5 bases). The V end lost 0 bases, the J end lost 5 bases, and 11 bases lay between the germline ends. The V gene's germline CDR1 is SGDLS and CDR2 YYNGEE. This CDR3 region has 14 residues. The CDR3 loop is CASSVGTRGETQYF. CDR3 DNA: TGTGCCAGCAGCGTAGGAACCCGGGGTGAGACCCAGTACTTC.

There are a few counts of this clonotype. V gene TRBV7-9 combines with J gene TRBJ1-1; TRBD1 aligns across 7 bases. V shed 0 bases and J 5 bases; nucleotides not matched to a gene: 6. CDR3 length: 15 residues. CDR1 and CDR2 (germline): SEHNR, FQNEAQ (reference sequence). In DNA form, the CDR3 reads TGTGCCAGCAGCTTAGCGCAGGGGGGAGGGACTGAAGCTTTCTTT. The encoded protein is CASSLAQGGGTEAFF.

This clonotype was picked up a small number of times. The V gene is TRBV15, the J gene TRBJ2-1; D might be TRBD1 or TRBD2, each matching 7 bases. This CDR3 spans 13 amino acids. V lost 8 bases and J lost 4, with 12 bases in between. Germline V gene data show CDR1 as LNHNV and CDR2 as YYDKDF (reference sequence). CDR3 nucleotides: TGTGCCACCCAAGCGGGACAGTACAATGAGCAGTTCTTC. Protein: CATQAGQYNEQFF.